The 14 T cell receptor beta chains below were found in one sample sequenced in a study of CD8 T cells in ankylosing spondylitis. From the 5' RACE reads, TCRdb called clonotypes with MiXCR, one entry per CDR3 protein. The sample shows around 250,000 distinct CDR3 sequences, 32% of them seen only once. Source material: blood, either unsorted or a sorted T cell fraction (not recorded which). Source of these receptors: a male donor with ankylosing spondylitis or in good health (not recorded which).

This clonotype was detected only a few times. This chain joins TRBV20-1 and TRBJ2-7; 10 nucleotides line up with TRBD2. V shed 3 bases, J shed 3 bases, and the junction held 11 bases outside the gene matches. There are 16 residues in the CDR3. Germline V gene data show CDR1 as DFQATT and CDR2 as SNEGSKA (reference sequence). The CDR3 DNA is TGCAGTGCTAGCCACTGGTCTAGCGGGGGCTTCTACGAGCAGTACTTC. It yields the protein CSASHWSSGGFYEQYF.

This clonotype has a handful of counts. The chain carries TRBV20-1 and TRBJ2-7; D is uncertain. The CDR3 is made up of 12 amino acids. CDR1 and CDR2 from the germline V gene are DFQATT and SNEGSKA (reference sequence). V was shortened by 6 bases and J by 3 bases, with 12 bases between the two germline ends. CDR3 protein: CSARVPDYEQYF. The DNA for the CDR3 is TGCAGTGCACGAGTACCCGACTACGAGCAGTACTTC.

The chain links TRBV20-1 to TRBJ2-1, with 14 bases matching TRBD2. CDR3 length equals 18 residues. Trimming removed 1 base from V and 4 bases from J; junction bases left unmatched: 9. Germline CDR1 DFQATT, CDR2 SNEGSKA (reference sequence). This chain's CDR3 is CSARVSGTSGGQYNEQFF. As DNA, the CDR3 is TGCAGTGCTAGAGTGTCTGGGACTAGCGGGGGCCAATACAATGAGCAGTTCTTC.

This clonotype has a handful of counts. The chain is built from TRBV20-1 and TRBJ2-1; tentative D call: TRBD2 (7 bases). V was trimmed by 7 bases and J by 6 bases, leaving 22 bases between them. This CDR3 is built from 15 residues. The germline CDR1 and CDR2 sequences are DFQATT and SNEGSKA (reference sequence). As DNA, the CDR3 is TGCAGTGTCCCAAGCTTGGGGGGGCCATTCAATGAGCAGTTCTTC. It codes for CSVPSLGGPFNEQFF.

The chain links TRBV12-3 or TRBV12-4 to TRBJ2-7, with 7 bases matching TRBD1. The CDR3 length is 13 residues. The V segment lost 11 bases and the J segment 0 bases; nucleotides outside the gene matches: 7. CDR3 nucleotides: TGTGCCTCGTCCGGGACAGCCTCCTACGAGCAGTACTTC. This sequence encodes CASSGTASYEQYF.

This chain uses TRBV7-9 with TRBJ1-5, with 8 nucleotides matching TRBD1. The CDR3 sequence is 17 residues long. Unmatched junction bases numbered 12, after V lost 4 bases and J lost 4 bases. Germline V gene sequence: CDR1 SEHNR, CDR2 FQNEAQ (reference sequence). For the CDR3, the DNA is TGTGCCAGCAGCTCAGGACAGGGAAAACGGGGAAATCAGCCCCAGCATTTT. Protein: CASSSGQGKRGNQPQHF.

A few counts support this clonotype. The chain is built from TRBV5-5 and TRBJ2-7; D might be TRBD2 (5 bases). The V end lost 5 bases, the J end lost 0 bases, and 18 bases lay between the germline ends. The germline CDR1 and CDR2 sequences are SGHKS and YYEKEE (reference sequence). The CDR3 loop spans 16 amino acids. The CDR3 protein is CASRLSLAKTSYEQYF. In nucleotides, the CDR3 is TGTGCCAGCAGGCTATCTCTAGCCAAAACCTCCTACGAGCAGTACTTC.

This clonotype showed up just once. The CDR3 spells CASSYSRLAGADTQYF. Here the CDR3 DNA reads TGTGCCAGCAGTTACTCGAGACTAGCGGGGGCAGATACGCAGTATTTT. The V gene is TRBV6-5, the J gene TRBJ2-3, with 12 nucleotides matching TRBD2. The CDR3 sequence is 16 residues long. The V segment lost 0 bases and the J segment 4 bases; nucleotides outside the gene matches: 2. Germline V gene data show CDR1 as MNHEY and CDR2 as SVGAGI.

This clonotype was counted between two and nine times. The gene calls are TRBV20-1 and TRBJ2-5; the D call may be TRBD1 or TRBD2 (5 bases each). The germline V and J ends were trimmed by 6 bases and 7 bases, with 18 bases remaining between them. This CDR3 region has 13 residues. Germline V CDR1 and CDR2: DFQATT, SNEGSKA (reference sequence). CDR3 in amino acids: CSAVRDPAGTQYF. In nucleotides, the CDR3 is TGCAGTGCCGTCCGGGACCCCGCCGGGACCCAGTACTTC.

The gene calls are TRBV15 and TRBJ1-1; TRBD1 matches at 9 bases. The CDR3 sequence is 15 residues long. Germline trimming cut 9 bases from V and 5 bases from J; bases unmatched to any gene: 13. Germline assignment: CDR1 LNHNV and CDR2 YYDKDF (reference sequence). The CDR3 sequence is CATSLRGTGRTEAFF. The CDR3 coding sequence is TGTGCCACTTCCCTTCGCGGGACAGGGAGGACTGAAGCTTTCTTT.

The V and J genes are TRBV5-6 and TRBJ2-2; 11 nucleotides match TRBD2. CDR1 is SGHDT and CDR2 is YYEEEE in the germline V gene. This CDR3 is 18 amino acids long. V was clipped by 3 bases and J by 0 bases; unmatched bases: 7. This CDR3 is CASSSVTSGDANTGELFF. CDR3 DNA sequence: TGTGCCAGCAGCTCCGTGACTAGCGGGGACGCGAACACCGGGGAGCTGTTTTTT.

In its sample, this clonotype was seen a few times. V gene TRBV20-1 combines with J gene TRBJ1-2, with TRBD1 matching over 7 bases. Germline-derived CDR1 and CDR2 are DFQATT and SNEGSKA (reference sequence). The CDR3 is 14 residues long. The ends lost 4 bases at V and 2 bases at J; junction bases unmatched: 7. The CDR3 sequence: CSATRQGFNYGYTF. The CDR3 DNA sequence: TGCAGTGCTACCAGACAGGGATTCAACTATGGCTACACCTTC.

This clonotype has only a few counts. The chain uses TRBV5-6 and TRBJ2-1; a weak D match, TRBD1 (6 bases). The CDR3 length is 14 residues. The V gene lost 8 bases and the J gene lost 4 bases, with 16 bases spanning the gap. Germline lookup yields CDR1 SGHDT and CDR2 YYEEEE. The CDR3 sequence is CASSRQGKYNEQFF. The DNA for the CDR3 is TGTGCCAGTTCCCGGCAGGGGAAATACAATGAGCAGTTCTTC.

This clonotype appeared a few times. The CDR3 DNA reads as TGTGCCAGCAGCCAGCCGGGACAGGGATTGGAGACCCAGTACTTC. Protein sequence: CASSQPGQGLETQYF. The chain is built from TRBV11-1 and TRBJ2-5; 9 nucleotides match TRBD1. Germline V gives CDR1 SGHAT, CDR2 FQDESV (reference sequence). The CDR3 contains 15 residues. The junction had 9 bases not matched to a gene; V was cut back by 5 bases and J by 5 bases. Using reference TRBV11-1 and TRBJ2-5 for the parts outside the CDR3, the full variable domain is EAEVAQSPRYKITEKSQAVAFWCDPISGHATLYWYRQILGQGPELLVQFQDESVVDDSQLPKDRFSAERLKGVDSTLKIQPAELGDSAMYLCASSQPGQGLETQYFGPGTRLLVL.